These 3 T cell receptor beta chains share one sample of origin, sequenced in a study of T cell changes during pregnancy in multiple sclerosis. Libraries were prepared by immunoSEQ multiplex PCR; TCRdb keeps only in-frame clonotypes and omits some of them. The table records tens of thousands of clones, about 89% of them present only once. This sample comprised CD4+ T cells from peripheral blood mononuclear cells, obtained in the third trimester of pregnancy. The receptor set was obtained from a female donor in good health, enrolled as a control in a pregnancy study.

CDR3 region: CASGLGTGKVQEQYF. The CDR3 DNA reads as TGTGCTAGTGGTCTCGGGACAGGGAAGGTTCAAGAGCAGTACTTC. This sequence joins TRBV12-5 and TRBJ2-7; 9 nucleotides align to TRBD1. This CDR3 spans 15 amino acids. V was clipped by 5 bases and J by 7 bases; unmatched bases: 12. Germline lookup yields CDR1 LGHNT and CDR2 FRNRAP.

The chain uses TRBV12-5 and TRBJ1-2; 12 bases are a match to TRBD1. Trimming at V came to 6 bases and at J to 7 bases, leaving 6 bases not matched to a gene. The germline gives CDR1 LGHNT, CDR2 FRNRAP. The CDR3 length is 14 residues. DNA of the CDR3: TGTGCTAGTGGCCCGGGACAGGGGGCGGGTGGCTACACCTTC. As protein: CASGPGQGAGGYTF. Full variable domain (missing parts from reference TRBV12-5 and TRBJ1-2): DARVTQTPRHKVTEMGQEVTMRCQPILGHNTVFWYRQTMMQGLELLAYFRNRAPLDDSGMPKDRFSAEMPDATLATLKIQPSEPRDSAVYFCASGPGQGAGGYTFGSGTRLTVV.

V is TRBV28 and J is TRBJ2-7, with a weak D call TRBD2 (5 bases). The CDR3 is 12 amino acids. Germline assignment: CDR1 MDHEN and CDR2 SYDVKM. The chain's CDR3 is CASSSTGPGRVV. CDR3 nucleotide sequence: TGTGCCAGCAGTTCGACCGGACCGGGAAGGGTCGTC.